The 24 T cell receptor beta chains given below trace back to one sample, sequenced in a study of early T cells in non-severe SARS-CoV-2 infection. TCRdb fed the 5' RACE reads into MiXCR, producing one record per CDR3 protein. Of tens of thousands of distinct CDR3 sequences detected, approximately 6.5% appear once; the ten largest clones hold around 21%. Sequencing was performed on whole blood, taken at baseline. The receptors stem from an adult who was a healthcare worker with PCR-confirmed SARS-CoV-2 infection or an uninfected control (not recorded which).

This clonotype was counted at least ten times. The chain combines TRBV4-1 with TRBJ2-7; 9 positions agree with TRBD1. The CDR3 runs 15 residues. Germline CDR1 MGHRA, CDR2 YSYEKL. V shed 0 bases and J 4 bases; nucleotides not matched to a gene: 4. DNA for the CDR3: TGCGCCAGCAGCCAAGAGTCCGGACAGGGGTACGAGCAGTACTTC. Translating it yields CASSQESGQGYEQYF.

The table lists this clonotype with a few counts. The V call is TRBV7-9, the J call TRBJ1-4; possible D gene TRBD1, 6 bases. The CDR3 extends over 12 amino acids. From germline, CDR1 is SEHNR and CDR2 FQNEAQ (reference sequence). The ends were cut back, 3 bases at V and 9 bases at J, with 8 bases in the middle. CDR3 DNA sequence: TGTGCCAGCAGCTTGGGACAACAAAAACTGTTTTTT. Amino acids: CASSLGQQKLFF.

This clonotype was seen a handful of times. Here the CDR3 reads CASSYSDRSGYTF. The DNA of the CDR3 is TGTGCCAGCAGTTATTCCGACAGGAGCGGCTACACCTTC. The gene calls are TRBV6-2 or TRBV6-3 and TRBJ1-2, with a tentative D call TRBD1 (6 bases). This CDR3 is built from 13 residues. V was pared by 3 bases and J by 8 bases, with 13 bases between. Germline V CDR1 and CDR2: MNHEY, SVGEGT.

This rearrangement joins TRBV7-2 to TRBJ1-6, with unresolved D. Looked up from germline, CDR1 is SGHTA and CDR2 is FQGNSA. This CDR3 is 14 amino acids long. V dropped 5 bases and J dropped 4 bases, with 9 bases sitting between them. This CDR3 reads CASSHDGYNSPLHF. The CDR3 DNA follows: TGTGCCAGCAGCCACGACGGATATAATTCACCCCTCCACTTT.

The table lists this clonotype with a few counts. The genes are TRBV20-1 and TRBJ2-5, with 8 bases lining up with TRBD2. The V and J ends lost 1 base and 3 bases, in that order; junction bases with no gene match: 4. The CDR3 sequence is 14 residues long. Germline-derived CDR1 and CDR2 are DFQATT and SNEGSKA (reference sequence). The CDR3 DNA reads TGCAGTGCTAGAGGGACTAGCAAAAAAGAGACCCAGTACTTC. It codes for CSARGTSKKETQYF.

This clonotype was seen at least ten times. The rearrangement uses TRBV18 and TRBJ2-6; tentative D call: TRBD1 (5 bases). The CDR3 has 15 amino acids. The V and J ends lost 2 bases and 2 bases respectively, with 7 bases between them. The germline V gene has CDR1 KGHSH and CDR2 LQKENI. CDR3 bases: TGTGCCAGCTCACCAAAGGGGACTGGGGCCAACGTCCTGACTTTC. Residues: CASSPKGTGANVLTF.

The rearrangement joins TRBV6-5 to TRBJ1-1, with TRBD1 matching 9 bases. After removal of 6 bases from V and 4 bases from J, the junction contained 9 bases not matched to a gene. Germline-derived CDR1 and CDR2 are MNHEY and SVGAGI. There are 15 residues in the CDR3. DNA for the CDR3: TGTGCCAGCAGCTCCCTTTTGACAGGGGGCACTGAAGCTTTCTTT. Amino acid sequence: CASSSLLTGGTEAFF.

In this sample, this clonotype turned up many times. This CDR3 is CASSSFAGLGKLFF. The CDR3 coding sequence is TGTGCCAGCAGCTCCTTTGCGGGCCTAGGAAAACTGTTTTTT. The chain joins TRBV11-2 to TRBJ1-4; no clear D gene. Germline assignment: CDR1 SGHAT and CDR2 FQNNGV. There are 14 residues in the CDR3. With 4 bases removed from V and 10 bases from J, the gap between germline ends came to 16 bases.

The chain joins TRBV20-1 to TRBJ2-3; TRBD2 is a possible D gene (6 bases). With 7 bases removed from V and 1 base from J, the gap between germline ends came to 15 bases. CDR3 length: 14 amino acids. The germline V gene encodes CDR1 DFQATT and CDR2 SNEGSKA (reference sequence). The CDR3 DNA is TGCAGTGGACGGCGGGACTCCCGCACAGATACGCAGTATTTT. It encodes CSGRRDSRTDTQYF.

This clonotype has only a few counts. This chain uses TRBV10-3 with TRBJ1-2; unclear D gene. Germline-derived CDR1 and CDR2 are ENHRY and SYGVKD. The length of the CDR3 is 10 residues. V lost 10 bases and J 8 bases, leaving 11 bases between the germline ends. DNA of the CDR3: TGTGCCACGCGGGATCAAGGCTACACCTTC. Translation gives CATRDQGYTF.

The chain recombines TRBV7-2 with TRBJ2-1, with 12 bases matching TRBD2. CDR1 is SGHTA, CDR2 FQGNSA, per germline. J lost 7 bases, V lost 5 bases, and 12 bases had no gene match. This CDR3 comprises 17 residues. The CDR3 sequence is CASSTRQASGRGNEQFF. Written as DNA, the CDR3 is TGTGCCAGCAGCACCCGGCAGGCTAGCGGGAGGGGAAATGAGCAGTTCTTC.

This clonotype showed up just a few times. V is TRBV7-6 and J is TRBJ2-5; D perhaps matches TRBD1 (6 bases). The V end was cut by 4 bases, the J end by 7 bases, with 13 bases between. Per the germline V gene, CDR1 is SGHVS and CDR2 is FNYEAQ. This CDR3 region has 13 residues. DNA of the CDR3: TGTGCCAGCAGCTCCACAGGGTCGGGGACCCAGTACTTC. Protein sequence: CASSSTGSGTQYF.

This clonotype was seen many times. The rearrangement uses TRBV9 and TRBJ2-4; possibly TRBD1 for D (7 bases). Trimming pared 4 bases from V and 6 bases from J, leaving 29 bases between. The CDR3 runs to 19 residues. Germline CDR1 is SGDLS and CDR2 is YYNGEE. The CDR3 DNA reads TGTGCCAGCAGCAAAAGGGGGCCTAGACAGGGTCGGGGACTAAACATTCAGTACTTC. Translating gives CASSKRGPRQGRGLNIQYF.

This clonotype was observed at least ten times. J is TRBJ1-5 and V is TRBV7-2; tentative D call: TRBD1 (5 bases). Germline V gene sequence: CDR1 SGHTA, CDR2 FQGNSA. The germline V and J ends were trimmed by 6 bases and 2 bases, with 14 bases remaining between them. This CDR3 is 15 amino acids long. CDR3 nucleotides: TGTGCCAGCAGTCGTCCAGGGTTTGGCAATCAGCCCCAGCATTTT. Encoded protein: CASSRPGFGNQPQHF.

Many counts were recorded for this clonotype. V usage is TRBV6-6 and J usage is TRBJ2-5, with D uncertain. Per the germline V gene, CDR1 is MNHNY and CDR2 is SVGAGI (reference sequence). Trimming pared 0 bases from V and 4 bases from J, leaving 12 bases between. The CDR3 contains 15 residues. The CDR3 region has the DNA TGTGCCAGCAGTTACTCGAGTCAGCGTGGAGAGACCCAGTACTTC. Translated: CASSYSSQRGETQYF.

This clonotype was seen repeatedly, ten times or more. V usage is TRBV12-3 or TRBV12-4 and J usage is TRBJ2-7; TRBD2 matches 9 bases. This CDR3 comprises 14 residues. Unmatched junction bases numbered 3, after V lost 3 bases and J lost 3 bases. In DNA, the CDR3 is TGTGCCAGCAGTTTGGGACTAGCAGACTACGAGCAGTACTTC. Translating it yields CASSLGLADYEQYF.

The chain couples TRBV24-1 to TRBJ2-7; 8 nucleotides line up with TRBD2. After removal of 3 bases from V and 4 bases from J, the junction contained 10 bases not matched to a gene. Per germline, CDR1 KGHDR and CDR2 SFDVKD. The CDR3 runs to 16 residues. The CDR3 region has the DNA TGTGCCACCAGTGATGGGGTCGGGACTAGTGGGTACGAGCAGTACTTC. As protein: CATSDGVGTSGYEQYF.

This clonotype appeared many times. CDR3 in DNA: TGTGCCAGCAGCTCGACAGGAGCTAACTATGGCTACACCTTC. Translating it yields CASSSTGANYGYTF. The chain uses TRBV7-9 and TRBJ1-2, with a possible D match to TRBD1 (6 bases). The CDR3 runs 14 residues. In germline, CDR1 is SEHNR, CDR2 FQNEAQ (reference sequence). V was pared by 4 bases and J by 0 bases, with 9 bases between.

V usage is TRBV7-2 and J usage is TRBJ2-3, with D possibly TRBD1 on 6 matching bases. This CDR3 is built from 14 residues. Trimming cost V 3 bases and J 2 bases, with 9 bases left between them. The V gene's germline CDR1 is SGHTA and CDR2 FQGNSA. CDR3 amino acids: CASSLTGDTDTQYF. The CDR3 DNA follows: TGTGCCAGCAGCTTGACAGGCGACACAGATACGCAGTATTTT.

V usage is TRBV14 and J usage is TRBJ2-3; D gene unclear. Trimming took off 2 bases at V and 3 bases at J, with 12 bases between the two ends. The CDR3 extends over 15 amino acids. CDR1 and CDR2 (germline): SGHDN, FVKESK. CDR3 loop: CASSQMRTATDTQYF. Written as DNA, the CDR3 is TGTGCCAGCAGCCAAATGAGGACCGCTACAGATACGCAGTATTTT.

Judged by abundance, this clonotype is medium-sized (0.01 to 0.1%). The chain couples TRBV28 to TRBJ1-3; D might be TRBD1 (6 bases). The V gene lost 6 bases and the J gene lost 2 bases, with 14 bases spanning the gap. Germline CDR1 reads MDHEN; CDR2 reads SYDVKM. The CDR3 loop spans 15 amino acids. Here the CDR3 reads CASSPTGPAGNTIYF. CDR3 DNA: TGTGCCAGCAGCCCCACAGGGCCGGCTGGAAACACCATATATTTT.

This clonotype was observed many times. This rearrangement joins TRBV18 to TRBJ2-3; D call uncertain. The CDR3 is 14 amino acids. Germline assignment: CDR1 KGHSH and CDR2 LQKENI. Trimming stripped 1 base from V and 6 bases from J, with 11 bases between. The CDR3 DNA sequence: TGTGCCAGCTCACCACAGATTCGTCCGGATACGCAGTATTTT. Encoded protein: CASSPQIRPDTQYF.

This clonotype has just a few counts. The rearrangement uses TRBV5-4 and TRBJ2-5, with D perhaps matching TRBD2 (5 bases). V lost 0 bases to trimming and J lost 2 bases, with 8 bases between them. The CDR3 totals 14 residues. Germline lookup yields CDR1 SGHNT and CDR2 YYREEE (reference sequence). CDR3 DNA: TGTGCCAGCAGCTTGGCCGAGCGGCAAGAGACCCAGTACTTC. This codes for CASSLAERQETQYF. Drawing the rest from reference TRBV5-4 and TRBJ2-5, the complete variable domain is ETGVTQSPTHLIKTRGQQVTLRCSSQSGHNTVSWYQQALGQGPQFIFQYYREEENGRGNFPPRFSGLQFPNYSSELNVNALELDDSALYLCASSLAERQETQYFGPGTRLLVL.

This clonotype was seen at least ten times. The V call is TRBV20-1, the J call TRBJ1-6; 9 positions match TRBD1. The V gene's germline CDR1 is DFQATT and CDR2 SNEGSKA (reference sequence). The CDR3 length is 15 residues. V was pared by 5 bases and J by 2 bases, with 4 bases of the junction left unmatched. The chain's CDR3 is CSAYGQGPYNSPLHF. The CDR3 DNA reads as TGCAGTGCTTACGGACAGGGGCCCTATAATTCACCCCTCCACTTT.